This T cell receptor (beta chain) was documented in a study of blood T cell repertoires in COVID-19. Study details: The study drew acute and convalescent COVID-19 samples from the United States, Italy and Spain. Sources were T cells, B-cell-depleted T cells, or PBMCs; the material itself was cDNA or gDNA.

Study processing details: From reference gene primer amplification, estimates of nucleated cell counts were derived. Sequencing used immunoSEQ multiplex PCR; TCRdb keeps in-frame clones, though not all of them. V and J calls plus clone size are reproduced from that table; the DNA served to infer D and trimming. The sample has 250,000 to 300,000 clones; about 87% are singletons. With 0 bases clipped from V and 8 bases from J, the junction kept 6 bases outside the gene matches. CDR3 size: 16 residues. Germline CDR1 and CDR2: SGHDT and YYEEEE. The genes are TRBV5-6 and TRBJ1-6, with 9 nucleotides matching TRBD1. The sequence was obtained from a woman aged 25 to 39 who had recovered from COVID-19. The sample taken for sequencing was peripheral blood. CDR3 nucleotides: TGTGCCAGCAGCTTGGCCTGGACAGGGGTAGATTCACCCCTCCACTTT. It encodes CASSLAWTGVDSPLHF.